In this sample, the clone carrying this T cell receptor beta chain is medium-sized (0.01 to 0.1%). Time point in this sample: sample taken at primary tumor resection. There were roughly 78 donors, all of them untreated patients with early-stage non-small cell lung cancer. Tumor, nontumor lung or frozen PBMC supplied whole RNA, sequenced without sorting. Every individual TCR cDNA molecule carried its own unique molecular identifier, which allowed correction of PCR and sequencing errors. TCRdb analysed the 5' RACE reads with MiXCR anew, one entry per CDR3 protein. In the table there are about 2,800 distinct CDR3 sequences, roughly 8.5% of which are singletons. The record originates from a study of spatial heterogeneity in lung cancer. Study details: Detected beta-chain sequences consistently exceeded alpha-chain sequences.

Material: normal lung tissue next to the tumor, obtained at surgery. The sequence was obtained from a female donor with early-stage non-small cell lung cancer.

CDR3 sequence: CASSQDALNHFNEQFF. The CDR3 DNA reads TGTGCCAGCAGCCAAGACGCGCTTAACCATTTCAATGAGCAGTTCTTC. The V call is TRBV4-2, the J call TRBJ2-1; unclear D gene. Between the trimmed V and J ends, which lost 0 bases and 6 bases, there was a span of 15 bases. The CDR3 consists of 16 residues. Germline V gives CDR1 LGHNA, CDR2 YNFKEQ.